The 23 T cell receptor beta chains listed next were all sequenced from one sample in a study of blood T cell repertoires in COVID-19. Generated by immunoSEQ multiplex PCR, the TCRdb table keeps only in-frame clones and is missing some. The table records just over 150,000 clones, about 79% of them present only once. The sample consisted of peripheral blood. The source is a woman aged 45-65 years with acute or convalescent COVID-19.

J is TRBJ2-5 and V is TRBV2, with 9 bases that match TRBD1. From germline, CDR1 is SNHLY and CDR2 FYNNEI. The V segment lost 3 bases and the J segment 7 bases; nucleotides outside the gene matches: 6. The CDR3 loop spans 14 amino acids. The chain's CDR3 is CASSEGQGGWTQYF. The CDR3, as DNA: TGTGCCAGCAGTGAGGGACAGGGAGGTTGGACCCAGTACTTC.

The CDR3 is CASSGTGIPGAYEQYF. In DNA, the CDR3 is TGTGCCAGCAGTGGGACAGGGATCCCGGGAGCCTACGAGCAGTACTTC. The chain carries TRBV25-1 and TRBJ2-7; the match to TRBD1 covers 8 bases. Germline V lookup: CDR1 MGHDK, CDR2 SYGVNS. The ends lost 4 bases at V and 2 bases at J; junction bases unmatched: 10. CDR3 length: 16 amino acids.

V usage is TRBV11-2 and J usage is TRBJ1-5; D uncertain. V lost 2 bases, J lost 5 bases, and 7 bases lay in between. Germline V gene sequence: CDR1 SGHAT, CDR2 FQNNGV. The CDR3 contains 13 residues. The CDR3, as DNA: TGTGCCAGCAGCTTAAGCCCCGATCAGCCCCAGCATTTT. Amino acids: CASSLSPDQPQHF.

The J gene is TRBJ2-1, the V gene TRBV7-2; D not certain. V lost 4 bases and J lost 7, with 8 bases in between. Germline CDR1 reads SGHTA; CDR2 reads FQGNSA. This CDR3 is 12 amino acids long. CDR3 coding DNA: TGTGCCAGCAGCTCGTATCTAAATGAGCAGTTCTTC. It is translated as CASSSYLNEQFF.

The chain recombines TRBV11-3 with TRBJ2-2, with D unclear. This CDR3 has 12 residues. Germline values: CDR1 SGHNT, CDR2 YENEEA. The ends were cut back, 5 bases at V and 5 bases at J, with 6 bases in the middle. This CDR3 is CASSPYTGELFF. For the CDR3, the DNA is TGTGCCAGCAGCCCCTATACCGGGGAGCTGTTTTTT. Complete variable domain (other parts from reference TRBV11-3 and TRBJ2-2): EAGVVQSPRYKIIEKKQPVAFWCNPISGHNTLYWYLQNLGQGPELLIRYENEEAVDDSQLPKDRFSAERLKGVDSTLKIQPAELGDSAVYLCASSPYTGELFFGEGSRLTVL.

This chain uses TRBV2 with TRBJ2-7; D possibly corresponds to TRBD1 (5 bases). The CDR3 runs 15 residues. Germline V lookup: CDR1 SNHLY, CDR2 FYNNEI. V was shortened by 7 bases and J by 1 base, with 17 bases between the two germline ends. CDR3 sequence: CASMWGQRSSYEQYF. In DNA form, the CDR3 reads TGTGCCAGCATGTGGGGCCAACGTTCTTCCTACGAGCAGTACTTC.

The chain links TRBV7-8 to TRBJ1-1, with TRBD1 matching 7 bases. This CDR3 region has 14 residues. Germline values: CDR1 SGHVS, CDR2 FQNEAQ. V lost 0 bases, J lost 10 bases, and 8 bases stayed unmatched. The CDR3 DNA reads as TGTGCCAGCAGCTTAGCGTCCGGAGGGGGCGTAGCTTTCTTT. Encoded protein: CASSLASGGGVAFF.

This clone was detected only once. J is TRBJ1-1 and V is TRBV7-2, with no clear D. There are 13 residues in the CDR3. Looked up from germline, CDR1 is SGHTA and CDR2 is FQGNSA. The V end was cut by 4 bases, the J end by 8 bases, with 14 bases between. The CDR3 sequence is CASSSHPGREAFF. The CDR3 nucleotides are TGTGCCAGCAGCTCTCATCCTGGGCGAGAAGCTTTCTTT.

This chain connects TRBV27 to TRBJ1-6; D ambiguous. CDR1 MNHEY and CDR2 SMNVEV come from the germline V gene (reference sequence). Trimming cost V 6 bases and J 3 bases, with 15 bases left between them. The CDR3 totals 16 residues. The CDR3 nucleotides read TGTGCCAGCAGCCCACACGATCGGGGCTATAATTCACCCCTCCACTTT. As protein: CASSPHDRGYNSPLHF.

This clone was counted a single time. The chain is built from TRBV27 and TRBJ2-7; D ambiguous. Germline V gives CDR1 MNHEY, CDR2 SMNVEV (reference sequence). Trimming took off 2 bases at V and 5 bases at J, with 7 bases between the two ends. CDR3 length: 12 amino acids. Here the CDR3 DNA reads TGTGCCAGCAGTTTAGGAGTCGACGAGCAGTACTTC. The encoded protein is CASSLGVDEQYF.

V gene TRBV10-3 combines with J gene TRBJ2-1; 9 positions match TRBD2. CDR1 is ENHRY, CDR2 SYGVKD, per germline. The ends lost 3 bases at V and 5 bases at J; junction bases unmatched: 14. There are 18 residues in the CDR3. The DNA for the CDR3 is TGTGCCATCAGTGACGGGGGTGTTGAGCGGGAGGCAAACAATGAGCAGTTCTTC. Translated, it gives CAISDGGVEREANNEQFF.

The chain is built from TRBV7-3 and TRBJ2-1, with D tentatively TRBD2 (7 bases). Germline CDR1 and CDR2: SGHTA and FQGTGA. The CDR3 spans 16 residues. V shed 6 bases and J shed 6 bases, with 21 bases lying between them. The CDR3 DNA reads as TGTGCCAGCAGAATGGGGGCGGGAGTTAGCGGCAATGAGCAGTTCTTC. This translates into CASRMGAGVSGNEQFF. The complete variable domain, with remaining parts taken from reference TRBV7-3 and TRBJ2-1, reads GAGVSQTPSNKVTEKGKYVELRCDPISGHTALYWYRQSLGQGPEFLIYFQGTGAADDSGLPNDRFFAVRPEGSVSTLKIQRTERGDSAVYLCASRMGAGVSGNEQFFGPGTRLTVL.

This clone has only one observation. The chain links TRBV9 to TRBJ1-3; TRBD1 might be the D (5 bases). Between the trimmed V and J ends, which lost 0 bases and 11 bases, there was a span of 15 bases. The CDR3 contains 14 residues. Germline V gene lookup returns CDR1 SGDLS and CDR2 YYNGEE. This CDR3 reads CASSVEGAGLPIYF. CDR3 sequence (DNA): TGTGCCAGCAGCGTAGAAGGGGCAGGTCTCCCCATATATTTT.

J is TRBJ1-5 and V is TRBV4-1; 12 nucleotides agree with TRBD1. Trimming took 0 bases from V and 7 from J; bases not matched to a gene: 7. Germline values: CDR1 MGHRA, CDR2 YSYEKL. CDR3 length: 17 amino acids. The chain's CDR3 is CASSQDRGTGGVQPQHF. The CDR3 DNA is TGCGCCAGCAGCCAAGATCGGGGGACAGGGGGCGTGCAGCCCCAGCATTTT.

This clone was observed a handful of times. The rearrangement joins TRBV5-1 to TRBJ1-5; 11 bases match TRBD1. This CDR3 contains 14 residues. The germline gives CDR1 SGHRS, CDR2 YFSETQ. V lost 4 bases to trimming and J lost 5 bases; unmatched junction nucleotides: 2. This chain's CDR3 is CASSPGQGDQPQHF. As DNA, the CDR3 is TGCGCCAGCAGCCCGGGACAGGGGGATCAGCCCCAGCATTTT.

In its sample, this clone was seen a few times. V usage is TRBV7-2 and J usage is TRBJ1-1, with TRBD1 matching over 7 bases. This CDR3 contains 14 residues. The V gene's germline CDR1 is SGHTA and CDR2 FQGNSA. The junction had 5 bases not matched to a gene; V was cut back by 6 bases and J by 1 base. CDR3 residues: CASSPGTANTEAFF. The CDR3 DNA reads TGTGCCAGCAGTCCCGGGACAGCGAACACTGAAGCTTTCTTT.

This clone was observed a single time. The chain is built from TRBV6-5 and TRBJ2-7, with 8 bases lining up with TRBD1. V was clipped by 8 bases and J by 1 base; unmatched bases: 1. The CDR3 is 12 residues long. The germline CDR1 and CDR2 sequences are MNHEY and SVGAGI. The chain's CDR3 is CASGQGSYEQYF. DNA for the CDR3: TGTGCCAGCGGACAGGGATCCTACGAGCAGTACTTC.

The chain uses TRBV3-1 (or the pseudogene TRBV3-2) and TRBJ2-7, with 8 bases that match TRBD2. The V gene end was trimmed by 3 bases and the J gene end by 0 bases; junction bases not matched to a gene: 1. Germline V gene sequence: CDR1 LGHDT, CDR2 YNNKEL (reference sequence). CDR3 length: 14 amino acids. Here the CDR3 reads CASSQTSASYEQYF. CDR3 nucleotide sequence: TGTGCCAGCAGCCAGACTAGCGCCTCCTACGAGCAGTACTTC.

About this clone itself: A junction end diverges from the germline sequence, so it may reflect a read error. The genes are TRBV28 and TRBJ2-1, with D possibly matching TRBD1 (6 bases). Germline CDR1 is MDHEN and CDR2 is SYDVKM. The CDR3 is 12 amino acids. In nucleotides, the CDR3 is TGTGCCAGCAGTTCACGCCAGGGGCCCCCGATCTTC. This sequence encodes CASSSRQGPPIF. Drawing the rest from reference TRBV28 and TRBJ2-1, the complete variable domain is DVKVTQSSRYLVKRTGEKVFLECVQDMDHENMFWYRQDPGLGLRLIYFSYDVKMKEKGDIPEGYSVSREKKERFSLILESASTNQTSMYLCASSSRQGPPIFGPGTRLTVL.

The rearrangement uses TRBV18 and TRBJ1-4; 9 positions agree with TRBD1. After removal of 0 bases from V and 9 bases from J, the junction contained 2 bases not matched to a gene. CDR1 and CDR2 (germline): KGHSH, LQKENI. The CDR3 extends over 14 amino acids. CDR3 nucleotide sequence: TGTGCCAGCTCACCACCGGGGACAGGGCAAAAACTGTTTTTT. It is translated as CASSPPGTGQKLFF. Full variable domain (rest looked up from reference TRBV18 and TRBJ1-4): NAGVMQNPRHLVRRRGQEARLRCSPMKGHSHVYWYRQLPEEGLKFMVYLQKENIIDESGMPKERFSAEFPKEGPSILRIQQVVRGDSAAYFCASSPPGTGQKLFFGSGTQLSVL.

This clone was counted only a few times. The identical CDR3 is also encoded by other nucleotide sequences in the sample. The V call is TRBV7-9, the J call TRBJ1-5, with D possibly TRBD1 on 6 matching bases. The CDR3 contains 17 residues. V lost 4 bases to trimming and J lost 4 bases, with 20 bases between them. Germline V CDR1 and CDR2: SEHNR, FQNEAQ (reference sequence). The CDR3, as DNA: TGTGCCAGCAGCTCCCGGGACACTACCCGTGGGAATCAGCCCCAGCATTTT. It specifies CASSSRDTTRGNQPQHF. Using reference TRBV7-9 and TRBJ1-5 for the parts outside the CDR3, the full variable domain is DTGVSQNPRHKITKRGQNVTFRCDPISEHNRLYWYRQTLGQGPEFLTYFQNEAQLEKSRLLSDRFSAERPKGSFSTLEIQRTEQGDSAMYLCASSSRDTTRGNQPQHFGDGTRLSIL.

The chain has TRBV2 and TRBJ2-7; TRBD1 matches 9 bases. CDR1 and CDR2 (germline): SNHLY, FYNNEI. The CDR3 runs to 13 residues. V shed 4 bases, J shed 5 bases, and the junction held 3 bases outside the gene matches. As DNA, the CDR3 is TGTGCCAGCAGTGTTACAGGGGGCGACGAGCAGTACTTC. This sequence encodes CASSVTGGDEQYF.

The gene calls are TRBV15 and TRBJ2-7, with 7 bases aligning to TRBD2. The CDR3 has 16 amino acids. V was clipped by 1 base and J by 0 bases; unmatched bases: 6. Germline assignment: CDR1 LNHNV and CDR2 YYDKDF (reference sequence). In DNA form, the CDR3 reads TGTGCCACCAGCAGAGGTGGGGGGGAAAGCTCCTACGAGCAGTACTTC. It is translated as CATSRGGGESSYEQYF.